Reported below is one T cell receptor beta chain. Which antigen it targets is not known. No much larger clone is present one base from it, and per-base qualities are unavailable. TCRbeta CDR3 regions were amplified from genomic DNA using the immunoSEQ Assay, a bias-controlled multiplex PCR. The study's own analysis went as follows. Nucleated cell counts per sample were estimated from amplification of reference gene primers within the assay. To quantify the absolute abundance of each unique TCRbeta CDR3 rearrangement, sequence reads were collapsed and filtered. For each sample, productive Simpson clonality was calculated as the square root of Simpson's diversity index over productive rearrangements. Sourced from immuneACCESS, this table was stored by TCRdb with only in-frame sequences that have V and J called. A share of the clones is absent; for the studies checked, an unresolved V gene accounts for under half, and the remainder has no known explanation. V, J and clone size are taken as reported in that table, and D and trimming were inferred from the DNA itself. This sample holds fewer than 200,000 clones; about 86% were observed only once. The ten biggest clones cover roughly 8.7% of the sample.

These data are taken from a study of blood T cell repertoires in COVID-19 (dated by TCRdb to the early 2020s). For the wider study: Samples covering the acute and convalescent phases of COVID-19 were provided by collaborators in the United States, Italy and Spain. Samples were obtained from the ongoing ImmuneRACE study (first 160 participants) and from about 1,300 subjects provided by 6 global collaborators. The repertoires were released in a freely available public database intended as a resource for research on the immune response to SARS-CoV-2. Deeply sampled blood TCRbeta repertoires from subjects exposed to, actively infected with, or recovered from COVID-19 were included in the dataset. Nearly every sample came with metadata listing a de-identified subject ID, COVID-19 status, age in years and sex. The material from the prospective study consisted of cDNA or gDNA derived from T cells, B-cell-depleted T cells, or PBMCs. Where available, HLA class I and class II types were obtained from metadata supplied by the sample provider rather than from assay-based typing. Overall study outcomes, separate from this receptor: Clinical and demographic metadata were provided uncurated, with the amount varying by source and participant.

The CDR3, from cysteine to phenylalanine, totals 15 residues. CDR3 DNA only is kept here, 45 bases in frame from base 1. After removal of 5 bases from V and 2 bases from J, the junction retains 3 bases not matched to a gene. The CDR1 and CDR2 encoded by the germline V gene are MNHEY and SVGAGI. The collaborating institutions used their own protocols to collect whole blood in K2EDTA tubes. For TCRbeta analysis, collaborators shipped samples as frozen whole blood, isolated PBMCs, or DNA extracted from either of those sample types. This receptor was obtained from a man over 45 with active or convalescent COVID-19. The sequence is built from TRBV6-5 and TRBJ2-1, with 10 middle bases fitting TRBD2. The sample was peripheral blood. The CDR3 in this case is CASSQSGGAYNEQFF. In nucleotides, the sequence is TGTGCCAGCAGTCAGAGCGGGGGGGCCTACAATGAGCAGTTCTTC.